The 6 T cell receptor beta chains given below trace back to one sample, sequenced in a study of blood T cell repertoires in COVID-19. TCRdb keeps only in-frame clones here, not all; method: immunoSEQ multiplex PCR. This sample carries about 130,000 clones, 70% to 90% of them seen once, and the ten largest clones take over 1%. Sequenced: peripheral blood. The source of these receptors is a woman at least 80 years old with acute or convalescent COVID-19.

Regarding this clone: An end of the junction does not agree with germline; a read error may underlie this. The gene calls are TRBV7-2 and TRBJ2-7; TRBD1 matches at 7 bases. CDR3 length: 14 amino acids. Germline assignment: CDR1 SGHTA and CDR2 FQGNSA. The CDR3 DNA sequence: TGTGCCAGCAGCTCTCCGGGACAGAGGTACGCGCAGTACTTC. Translation: CASSSPGQRYAQYF.

The V and J genes are TRBV5-4 and TRBJ2-7, with 9 bases aligning to TRBD2. The V gene end was trimmed by 2 bases and the J gene end by 4 bases; junction bases not matched to a gene: 10. Germline CDR1 reads SGHNT; CDR2 reads YYREEE (reference sequence). The CDR3 sequence is 16 residues long. The chain's CDR3 is CASSFGGGAYIYEQYF. CDR3 nucleotides: TGTGCCAGCAGCTTTGGCGGGGGGGCGTATATTTACGAGCAGTACTTC.

J is TRBJ1-5 and V is TRBV7-2, with TRBD1 identical over 7 bases. Germline V gives CDR1 SGHTA, CDR2 FQGNSA. CDR3 length: 14 amino acids. V gave up 5 bases and J gave up 6 bases; unmatched junction bases: 7. As DNA, the CDR3 is TGTGCCAGCAGCCTAATTCAGGGGGGTCAGCCCCAGCATTTT. The encoded protein is CASSLIQGGQPQHF.

The rearrangement joins TRBV7-2 to TRBJ2-1; 11 positions match TRBD2. V trimming: 3 bases; J trimming: 5 bases; junction bases outside the gene matches: 0. In germline, CDR1 is SGHTA, CDR2 FQGNSA. The CDR3 length is 14 residues. Here the CDR3 reads CASSLTSGDNEQFF. For the CDR3, the DNA is TGTGCCAGCAGCTTGACTAGCGGGGACAATGAGCAGTTCTTC.

The chain carries TRBV6-1 and TRBJ1-5; D call uncertain. CDR1 and CDR2 from the germline V gene are MNHNS and SASEGT. V dropped 0 bases and J dropped 7 bases, with 19 bases sitting between them. The CDR3 is 17 residues long. CDR3 amino acids: CASSEAIGSRAHQPQHF. CDR3 nucleotides: TGTGCCAGCAGTGAAGCGATAGGGAGTAGGGCCCACCAGCCCCAGCATTTT.

This clone was counted between two and nine times. The V call is TRBV4-1, the J call TRBJ2-2, with D hard to call. This CDR3 contains 12 residues. V was pared by 2 bases and J by 7 bases, with 5 bases between. Germline values: CDR1 MGHRA, CDR2 YSYEKL. As DNA, the CDR3 is TGCGCCAGCAGCCAACGAGGCGGGGAGCTGTTTTTT. This codes for CASSQRGGELFF.